This T cell receptor (beta chain) was identified during a study of blood T cell repertoires in COVID-19 (dated by TCRdb to 2020 to 2022). Concerning the study at large: The collaborator samples originated in the United States, Italy and Spain and spanned the acute and convalescent phases of COVID-19. A de-identified subject ID, COVID-19 status, age in years and sex were almost always included in the sample metadata. The material from the prospective study consisted of cDNA or gDNA derived from T cells, B-cell-depleted T cells, or PBMCs. Deeply sampled blood TCRbeta repertoires from subjects exposed to, actively infected with, or recovered from COVID-19 were included in the dataset. The samples were drawn from the first 160 participants of the ongoing ImmuneRACE study and from 950 to 1,500 subjects provided by 6 global collaborators. A freely available public database, intended as a resource for researchers studying the immune response to SARS-CoV-2, is where the repertoires were released. Where HLA class I and class II types were available, the types were taken from metadata supplied by the sample provider, not from assay-based typing.

The CDR3 runs 16 residues from the cysteine to the phenylalanine. Only CDR3 DNA is held: 48 bases, read in frame from base 1. V is pruned by 0 bases and J by 0 bases, leaving 4 bases of the junction without a gene match. Reading the germline V gene (reference sequence) gives CDR1 MNHEY and CDR2 SMNVEV. TCRbeta CDR3 regions were amplified from genomic DNA by means of the immunoSEQ Assay, a bias-controlled multiplex PCR. On the study's bioinformatics: Within the assay, amplification of reference gene primers was used to estimate how many nucleated cells each sample contained. Sequence reads were collapsed and filtered to measure the absolute abundance of every unique TCRbeta CDR3 rearrangement. Productive Simpson clonality was computed per sample as the square root of Simpson's diversity index over productive rearrangements. This is the immuneACCESS table as TCRdb keeps it, with only in-frame sequences that have V and J called. A part of the clones is gone; compared with another copy, unresolved V genes explain less than half, and the rest is unexplained. V and J calls and clone size are copied from that table; D and trimming were computed from the DNA. For this sample the table gives around 61,000 clones, of which under 90% were detected only once. The ten largest make up around 3.5% of the sample.

Each collaborating institution followed its own protocols to collect whole blood in K2EDTA tubes. For TCRbeta analysis, collaborators shipped samples as frozen whole blood, isolated PBMCs, or DNA extracted from either of those sample types. About this clone itself: Its antigen is unknown. One base away there is no much larger clone; base qualities are not given.

The study at large found these results: The amount of clinical and demographic metadata varied by source and participant and was provided uncurated.

The chain is assembled from TRBV27 and TRBJ2-7; 8 bases in between match TRBD1. This receptor was taken from a man in his forties or fifties with active COVID-19. Source material: peripheral blood. The bases read TGTGCCAGCAGTTTATCTCAGGGGGCTAGCTCCTACGAGCAGTACTTC. The encoded protein is CASSLSQGASSYEQYF.